The text below deals with one TCR beta chain. The antigen remains undetermined. A universal primer site came from template switching; cDNA carried unique molecular identifiers. TCRdb passed the 5' RACE reads through MiXCR, listing each CDR3 protein once. The table shows hundreds of thousands of distinct CDR3 sequences, with 8% to 9% occurring only once. This specimen comes from a study of identical twins. The CDR3 runs 16 residues. The V gene's germline CDR1 is SEHNR and CDR2 FQNEAQ (reference sequence). J gave up 5 bases and V 1 base, and 4 bases lay outside the gene matches. Overall study results and limits: For cord blood, abundant beta clonotypes had fewer insertions, unlike memory repertoires, which showed none.

This sample was shared with a second study, whose subject was yellow fever vaccine responses in identical twins.

The rearrangement links TRBV7-9 to TRBJ2-2; 10 nucleotides agree with TRBD1. This receptor was identified in a woman between 18 and 29 years old in good health. Material: PBMCs. The CDR3 sequence is CASSLGDRGLTGELFF. CDR3 nucleotide sequence: TGTGCCAGCAGCTTAGGGGACAGGGGCTTGACCGGGGAGCTGTTTTTT. The full variable domain, completed using reference TRBV7-9 and TRBJ2-2, is DTGVSQNPRHKITKRGQNVTFRCDPISEHNRLYWYRQTLGQGPEFLTYFQNEAQLEKSRLLSDRFSAERPKGSFSTLEIQRTEQGDSAMYLCASSLGDRGLTGELFFGEGSRLTVL.